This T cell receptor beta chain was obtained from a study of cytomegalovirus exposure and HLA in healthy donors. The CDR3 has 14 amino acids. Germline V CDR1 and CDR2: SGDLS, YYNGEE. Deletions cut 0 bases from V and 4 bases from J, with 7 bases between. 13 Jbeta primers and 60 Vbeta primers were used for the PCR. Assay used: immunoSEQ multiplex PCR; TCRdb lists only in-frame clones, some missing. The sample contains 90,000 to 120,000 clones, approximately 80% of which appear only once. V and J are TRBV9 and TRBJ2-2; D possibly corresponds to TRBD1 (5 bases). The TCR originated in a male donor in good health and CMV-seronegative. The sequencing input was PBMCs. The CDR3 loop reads CASSVATATGELFF. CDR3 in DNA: TGTGCCAGCAGCGTAGCGACAGCCACCGGGGAGCTGTTTTTT.